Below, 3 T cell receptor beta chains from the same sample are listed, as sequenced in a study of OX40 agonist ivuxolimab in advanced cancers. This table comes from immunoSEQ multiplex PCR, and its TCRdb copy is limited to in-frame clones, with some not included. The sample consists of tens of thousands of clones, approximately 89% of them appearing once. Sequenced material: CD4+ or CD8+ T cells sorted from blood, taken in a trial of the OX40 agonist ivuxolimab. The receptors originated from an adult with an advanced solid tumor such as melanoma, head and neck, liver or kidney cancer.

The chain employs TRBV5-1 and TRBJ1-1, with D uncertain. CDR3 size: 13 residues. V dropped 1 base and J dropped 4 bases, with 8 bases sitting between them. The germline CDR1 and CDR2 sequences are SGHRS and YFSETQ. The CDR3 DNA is TGCGCCAGCAGCTTGTCGGAGGCCACTGAAGCTTTCTTT. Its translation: CASSLSEATEAFF. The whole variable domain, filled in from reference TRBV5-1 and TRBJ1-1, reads KAGVTQTPRYLIKTRGQQVTLSCSPISGHRSVSWYQQTPGQGLQFLFEYFSETQRNKGNFPGRFSGRQFSNSRSEMNVSTLELGDSALYLCASSLSEATEAFFGQGTRLTVV.

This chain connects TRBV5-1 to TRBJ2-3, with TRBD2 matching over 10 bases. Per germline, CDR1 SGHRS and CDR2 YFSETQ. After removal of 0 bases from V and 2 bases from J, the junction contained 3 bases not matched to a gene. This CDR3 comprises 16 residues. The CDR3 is CASSLGLAGSTDTQYF. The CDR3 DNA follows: TGCGCCAGCAGCTTGGGACTAGCGGGTTCCACAGATACGCAGTATTTT.

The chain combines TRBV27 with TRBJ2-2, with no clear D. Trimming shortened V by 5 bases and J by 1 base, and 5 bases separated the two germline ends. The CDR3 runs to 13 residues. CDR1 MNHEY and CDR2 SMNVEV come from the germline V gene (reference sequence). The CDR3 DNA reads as TGTGCCAGCAGTATGATGAACACCGGGGAGCTGTTTTTT. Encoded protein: CASSMMNTGELFF.